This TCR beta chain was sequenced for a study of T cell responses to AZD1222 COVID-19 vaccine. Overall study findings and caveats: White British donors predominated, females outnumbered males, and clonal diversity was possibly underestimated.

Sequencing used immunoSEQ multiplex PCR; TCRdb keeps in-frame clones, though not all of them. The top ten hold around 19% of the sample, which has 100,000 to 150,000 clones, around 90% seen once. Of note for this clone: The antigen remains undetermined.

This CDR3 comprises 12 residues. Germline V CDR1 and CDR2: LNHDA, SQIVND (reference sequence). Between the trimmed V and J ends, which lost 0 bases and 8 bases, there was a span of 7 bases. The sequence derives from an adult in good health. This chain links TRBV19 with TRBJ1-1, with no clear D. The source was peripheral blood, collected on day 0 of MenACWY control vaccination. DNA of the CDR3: TGTGCCAGTAGTATAGAGGGCGGAGAAGCTTTCTTT. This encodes CASSIEGGEAFF.